This record looks at one T cell receptor (beta chain) sequence and its context. This specimen belongs to a study of blood T cell repertoires in COVID-19. CDR3 size: 14 residues. Germline V CDR1 and CDR2: SGHRS, YFSETQ. Trimming pared 0 bases from V and 4 bases from J, leaving 10 bases between. Here immunoSEQ multiplex PCR was the method, and the copy in TCRdb shows in-frame clones only, minus some. This table has roughly 200,000 clones, 86% appearing once. This sequence was found in a woman younger than 45 who had recovered from COVID-19. Source material: PBMCs or T cells enriched from blood (not recorded which). The chain joins TRBV5-1 to TRBJ1-2; the D gene is possibly TRBD1 (6 bases). CDR3 sequence: CASSLGDTAYGYTF. CDR3 in DNA: TGCGCCAGCAGCTTGGGGGACACGGCCTATGGCTACACCTTC. The complete variable domain, with remaining parts taken from reference TRBV5-1 and TRBJ1-2, reads KAGVTQTPRYLIKTRGQQVTLSCSPISGHRSVSWYQQTPGQGLQFLFEYFSETQRNKGNFPGRFSGRQFSNSRSEMNVSTLELGDSALYLCASSLGDTAYGYTFGSGTRLTVV.